This T cell receptor (beta chain) was sequenced for a study of T-cell memory formation after mild COVID-19 (dated by TCRdb to the early 2020s). Regarding the study in general: Most TCR sequence clusters were specific to one of the two donors. The cohort comprised two young, previously healthy adult volunteers, one female and one male. T-cell clones expanding and contracting after mild COVID-19 in two donors were tracked by longitudinal TCRalpha and TCRbeta repertoire sequencing.

Points the paper makes about the study in general: Balanced CD4/CD8 phenotypes were observed for clones contracting from day 15 to 85, whereas a bias towards CD4+ was observed for a second wave of clones expanding from day 15 to 37. The study covered only a couple of mild cases, and larger cohorts including severe cases with pre-infection samples were considered necessary. SARS-CoV-2 specificity was not confirmed for the second-wave clones peaking on day 37. Some responding clones were detected in pre-infection memory, suggesting pre-existing cross-reactive memory T cells joined the SARS-CoV-2 response. Contracting CD4+ clones turned up mainly in the CM and EM memory subsets, whereas EMRA was where CD8+ clones were enriched.

In the case of this clonotype: This receptor's antigen is unknown. The input lacks base qualities; no much larger clone sits a single base away.

PBMCs were isolated by Ficoll-Paque density gradient centrifugation. For sequencing, an Illumina NovaSeq 6000 was employed. Using 5'RACE with constant-segment primers, TCRalpha and TCRbeta cDNA libraries were constructed, with sample barcodes and unique molecular identifiers added in the process. Trizol reagent was used to extract RNA from every sample. Library amplification was performed in two PCR steps, and a second sample barcode and Illumina TruSeq adapters were introduced in the second step. Libraries were sequenced on an Illumina NovaSeq with 2 x 150 bp paired-end reads. The study's own analysis went as follows. With migec v1.2.7, reads were demultiplexed and then collapsed into UMI-guided consensus sequences. Using mixcr v2.1.11, the UMI consensuses were aligned to TRA and TRB V and J templates and assembled into clonotypes. Expanded or contracted clonotypes were those called significant by both edgeR and NoisET, with noise models trained on biological replicates. edgeR calls used a false discovery rate-adjusted p below 0.01 and a log2 fold-change threshold of 1. PCA with hierarchical clustering of max-normalized trajectories of the 1000 most abundant clonotypes was used as exploratory dynamics analysis. Separately sequenced CD4+ and CD8+ repertoires were used to assign the CD4 or CD8 phenotype of responding clones. TCRdb trimmed public reads at Q25 via fastp, called clones via MiXCR and kept in-frame beta chains. Entries are consolidated by CDR3 protein sequence, retaining the most common genes and DNA. TCRdb, not the authors, supplied the V and J calls. This sample holds more than 200,000 distinct CDR3 sequences; around 17% were observed only once. The top ten constitute 3.5% to 4% of the sample.

Sequenced: PBMCs or a T cell subset sorted from them (not recorded which). This sequence was found in a man in his late teens or twenties who had mild COVID-19 (a few samples of this study predate the infection). The sample titles of this study are shuffled in the database, so cell type and time point are left out; the donor was told from shared clones.

CDR3 protein: CASSEQGTILVYEQYF. The DNA sequence is given as TGTGCCAGCAGTGAACAGGGAACGATCCTCGTGTACGAGCAGTACTTC. The rearranged segments are TRBV6-1 and TRBJ2-7; the D region possibly corresponds to TRBD1 (5 bases align). V is shortened by 2 bases, J by 4 bases, and the region joining them spans 18 bases. Including the terminal cysteine and phenylalanine, the CDR3 comprises 16 residues. Only the CDR3 DNA stays, 48 bases, in frame from base 1. The germline V gene encodes CDR1 MNHNS and CDR2 SASEGT.